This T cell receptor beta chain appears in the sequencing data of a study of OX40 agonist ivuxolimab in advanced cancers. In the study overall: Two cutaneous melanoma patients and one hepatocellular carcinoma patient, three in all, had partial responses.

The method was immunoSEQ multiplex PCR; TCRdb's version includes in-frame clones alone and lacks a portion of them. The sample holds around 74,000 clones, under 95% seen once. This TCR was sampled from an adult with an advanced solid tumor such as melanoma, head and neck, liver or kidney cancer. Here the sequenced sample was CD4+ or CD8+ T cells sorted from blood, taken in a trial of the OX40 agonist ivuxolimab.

The DNA for the CDR3 is TGTGCCACCAGCAGTAGCGGGGTTTGGGTGGAGACCCAGTACTTC. It specifies CATSSSGVWVETQYF. This chain uses TRBV15 with TRBJ2-5; 8 bases align to TRBD2. The J segment lost 5 bases and the V segment lost 3 bases, leaving 8 bases of the junction unmatched. CDR3 length: 15 residues. CDR1 LNHNV and CDR2 YYDKDF come from the germline V gene (reference sequence).